This T cell receptor (beta chain) was recorded in a study of CD4 and CD8 cells across lung adenocarcinoma regions. TCRdb itself ran the PCR reads through MiXCR, one entry per CDR3 protein. This sample carries some 20,000 distinct CDR3 sequences, 50% to 55% of them seen once, and the ten largest clones take under 30%. Samples came from patients with localized non-small cell lung adenocarcinoma. CDR3 size: 14 residues. Trimming left V 0 bases short and J 4 bases short, with 9 bases between. Germline CDR1 LNHDA, CDR2 SQIVND (reference sequence). The specimen sequenced was CD8+ T cells from the center of a lung tumor. The chain uses TRBV19 and TRBJ1-1; D is unclear. The TCR was taken from a female donor with lung adenocarcinoma. The CD4 and CD8 labels of this study may be unreliable. The DNA of the CDR3 is TGTGCCAGTAGTATAGATCATTTCGGCACTGAAGCTTTCTTT. Translating gives CASSIDHFGTEAFF.